These 27 T cell receptor beta chains came from one sample sequenced in a study of somatic mutations in cytotoxic T cells in rheumatoid arthritis. TCRdb keeps only in-frame clones here, not all; method: immunoSEQ multiplex PCR. Among some 29,000 clones, 85% to 90% were seen once, and the ten largest hold less than 9.5%. Sequencing was carried out using CD8+ T cells sorted from blood. The source of these receptors is an adult with rheumatoid arthritis.

This chain links TRBV27 with TRBJ1-5; 7 nucleotides agree with TRBD1. J gave up 7 bases and V 4 bases, and 7 bases lay outside the gene matches. Per germline, CDR1 MNHEY and CDR2 SMNVEV (reference sequence). The CDR3 loop spans 14 amino acids. This CDR3 reads CASSSQGLGQPQHF. The CDR3 nucleotides are TGTGCCAGCAGTTCACAGGGGTTAGGGCAGCCCCAGCATTTT.

The chain joins TRBV7-3 to TRBJ2-6; 7 bases are shared with TRBD2. This CDR3 contains 16 residues. From germline, CDR1 is SGHTA and CDR2 FQGTGA. V shed 0 bases, J shed 3 bases, and the junction held 2 bases outside the gene matches. The CDR3 DNA is TGTGCCAGCAGCTTAACCGCGGGAGTTGGGGCCAACGTCCTGACTTTC. Amino acid sequence: CASSLTAGVGANVLTF.

The genes are TRBV7-7 and TRBJ2-2; possible D gene TRBD2, 6 bases. The V and J ends lost 6 bases and 7 bases respectively, with 24 bases between them. This CDR3 is built from 17 residues. CDR1 and CDR2 (germline): SSHAT, FNYEAQ (reference sequence). CDR3 bases: TGTGCCAGCAGTTTAACCGGGGGAATGGAAGGGAGCGGGGAGCTGTTTTTT. Translated: CASSLTGGMEGSGELFF.

This clone was detected only a few times. The chain joins TRBV7-8 to TRBJ2-7; 7 positions match TRBD2. CDR3 size: 16 residues. CDR1 is SGHVS, CDR2 FQNEAQ, per germline. V trimming: 1 base; J trimming: 7 bases; junction bases outside the gene matches: 13. CDR3 in amino acids: CASSLDQAGRAEEQYF. The CDR3 nucleotides are TGTGCCAGCAGCTTAGACCAGGCAGGGAGGGCTGAAGAGCAGTACTTC.

The chain joins TRBV5-6 to TRBJ2-7; the match to TRBD2 covers 11 bases. CDR1 is SGHDT, CDR2 YYEEEE, per germline. V was pared by 4 bases and J by 2 bases, with 2 bases of the junction left unmatched. This CDR3 region has 14 residues. CDR3: CASSLSGRAYEQYF. DNA for the CDR3: TGTGCCAGCAGCCTTAGCGGGAGGGCCTACGAGCAGTACTTC.

This clone was observed a few times. The chain uses TRBV9 and TRBJ1-2, with a weak D call TRBD1 (6 bases). Per the germline V gene, CDR1 is SGDLS and CDR2 is YYNGEE. Trimming took off 4 bases at V and 3 bases at J, with 28 bases between the two ends. This CDR3 region has 19 residues. The CDR3 nucleotides read TGTGCCAGCAGCCGACCTTTGGGGGACACCGTAGGAGATTACTATGGCTACACCTTC. Protein product: CASSRPLGDTVGDYYGYTF.

The chain has TRBV5-6 and TRBJ1-5; D might be TRBD1 (5 bases). This CDR3 comprises 16 residues. Germline V lookup: CDR1 SGHDT, CDR2 YYEEEE. V was trimmed by 0 bases and J by 4 bases, leaving 14 bases between them. CDR3 loop: CASSLAGALFNQPQHF. CDR3 nucleotide sequence: TGTGCCAGCAGCTTGGCCGGGGCACTTTTTAATCAGCCCCAGCATTTT. Supplemented by reference TRBV5-6 and TRBJ1-5, the full variable domain reads DAGVTQSPTHLIKTRGQQVTLRCSPKSGHDTVSWYQQALGQGPQFIFQYYEEEERQRGNFPDRFSGHQFPNYSSELNVNALLLGDSALYLCASSLAGALFNQPQHFGDGTRLSIL.

The chain employs TRBV4-1 and TRBJ2-2; possible D gene TRBD1, 5 bases. Germline V gives CDR1 MGHRA, CDR2 YSYEKL. The ends were cut back, 3 bases at V and 3 bases at J, with 8 bases in the middle. CDR3 size: 14 residues. CDR3 residues: CASSQDTYTGELFF. DNA for the CDR3: TGCGCCAGCAGCCAGGACACCTACACCGGGGAGCTGTTTTTT.

The chain carries TRBV9 and TRBJ1-6; D ambiguous. The CDR3 contains 14 residues. Trimming removed 2 bases at V and 6 bases at J, with 9 bases between. Germline V lookup: CDR1 SGDLS, CDR2 YYNGEE. This chain's CDR3 is CASSVEGGNSPLHF. For the CDR3, the DNA is TGTGCCAGCAGCGTCGAAGGAGGTAATTCACCCCTCCACTTT.

The chain combines TRBV4-1 with TRBJ1-5; D ambiguous. The CDR3 loop spans 16 amino acids. V lost 1 base and J 3 bases, leaving 13 bases between the germline ends. CDR1 MGHRA and CDR2 YSYEKL come from the germline V gene. Here the CDR3 reads CASSQGSGGPNQPQHF. The CDR3 DNA sequence: TGCGCCAGCAGCCAAGGCAGTGGAGGGCCCAATCAGCCCCAGCATTTT.

The chain combines TRBV15 with TRBJ2-1; a possible D gene is TRBD1 (6 bases). The CDR3 covers 16 residues. Trimming took off 0 bases at V and 6 bases at J, with 15 bases between the two ends. CDR1 and CDR2 (germline): LNHNV, YYDKDF (reference sequence). The CDR3 nucleotides read TGTGCCACCAGCAGAGACGGCATCCCAGGGGTCAATGAGCAGTTCTTC. The encoded protein is CATSRDGIPGVNEQFF.

V is TRBV7-8 and J is TRBJ2-3; TRBD2 is a possible D gene (7 bases). V was clipped by 5 bases and J by 4 bases, with 13 bases between them. The length of the CDR3 is 14 residues. The germline CDR1 and CDR2 sequences are SGHVS and FQNEAQ. CDR3 residues: CASSDRGAADTQYF. DNA for the CDR3: TGTGCCAGCAGCGACCGGGGGGCCGCAGATACGCAGTATTTT.

This clone was detected a few times. The chain uses TRBV9 and TRBJ1-1; perhaps TRBD1 as D (5 bases). The ends were cut back, 7 bases at V and 3 bases at J, with 16 bases in the middle. This CDR3 spans 14 amino acids. The germline V gene has CDR1 SGDLS and CDR2 YYNGEE. In DNA, the CDR3 is TGTGCCAGCGGCCCCCCAGGGTCCGACACTGAAGCTTTCTTT. This sequence encodes CASGPPGSDTEAFF.

V is TRBV10-3 and J is TRBJ2-5, with D tentatively TRBD2 (5 bases). Trimming took off 1 base at V and 5 bases at J, with 17 bases between the two ends. The CDR3 sequence is 16 residues long. From germline, CDR1 is ENHRY and CDR2 SYGVKD. As DNA, the CDR3 is TGTGCCATCAGTGAGTACGGAGAGGCTCGAGGGGAGACCCAGTACTTC. Translation gives CAISEYGEARGETQYF.

This chain uses TRBV11-2 with TRBJ2-3, with a possible D match to TRBD1 (6 bases). This CDR3 has 18 amino acids. Looked up from germline, CDR1 is SGHAT and CDR2 is FQNNGV. Trimming left V 6 bases short and J 0 bases short, with 22 bases between. CDR3 nucleotide sequence: TGTGCCAGCAGTCCAACAGGGTATAGGGGCCCTAGCACAGATACGCAGTATTTT. Its translation is CASSPTGYRGPSTDTQYF. Supplemented by reference TRBV11-2 and TRBJ2-3, the full variable domain reads EAGVAQSPRYKIIEKRQSVAFWCNPISGHATLYWYQQILGQGPKLLIQFQNNGVVDDSQLPKDRFSAERLKGVDSTLKIQPAKLEDSAVYLCASSPTGYRGPSTDTQYFGPGTRLTVL.

The chain employs TRBV11-3 and TRBJ1-3; unclear D gene. Germline V lookup: CDR1 SGHNT, CDR2 YENEEA. The CDR3 is 12 amino acids. Trimming pared 1 base from V and 3 bases from J, leaving 1 base between. In DNA, the CDR3 is TGTGCCAGCAGCTTAGTTGGAAACACCATATATTTT. Its translation: CASSLVGNTIYF.

This rearrangement joins TRBV18 to TRBJ1-5; D is perhaps TRBD1 (6 bases). V dropped 4 bases and J dropped 7 bases, with 11 bases sitting between them. From germline, CDR1 is KGHSH and CDR2 LQKENI. This CDR3 has 13 residues. The CDR3 loop reads CASSQDSLQPQHF. As DNA, the CDR3 is TGTGCCAGCTCACAGGACAGCCTACAGCCCCAGCATTTT.

The V gene is TRBV5-4, the J gene TRBJ2-2; maybe TRBD1 (6 bases). V lost 4 bases and J 5 bases, leaving 15 bases between the germline ends. From germline, CDR1 is SGHNT and CDR2 YYREEE (reference sequence). There are 15 residues in the CDR3. In DNA, the CDR3 is TGTGCCAGCAGCCAACAGGGTGCTGGAACCGGGGAGCTGTTTTTT. Translating it yields CASSQQGAGTGELFF. Based on the CDR3 plus reference TRBV5-4 and TRBJ2-2, the full variable domain is ETGVTQSPTHLIKTRGQQVTLRCSSQSGHNTVSWYQQALGQGPQFIFQYYREEENGRGNFPPRFSGLQFPNYSSELNVNALELDDSALYLCASSQQGAGTGELFFGEGSRLTVL.

The chain uses TRBV2 and TRBJ2-2; TRBD2 matches 12 bases. After removal of 2 bases from V and 0 bases from J, the junction contained 4 bases not matched to a gene. CDR3 length: 18 amino acids. The V gene's germline CDR1 is SNHLY and CDR2 FYNNEI. The CDR3: CASSERLAGGTNTGELFF. The CDR3 DNA reads TGTGCCAGCAGTGAAAGGCTAGCGGGAGGGACGAACACCGGGGAGCTGTTTTTT.

The chain uses TRBV7-6 and TRBJ2-1; possible D gene TRBD2, 6 bases. Germline V CDR1 and CDR2: SGHVS, FNYEAQ. This CDR3 region has 17 residues. The V and J ends lost 5 bases and 5 bases respectively, with 22 bases between them. The CDR3 spells CASSLAWDSSSHNEQFF. The CDR3 bases are TGTGCCAGCAGCCTCGCCTGGGACTCTTCTTCCCACAATGAGCAGTTCTTC.

This chain's CDR3 is CASSESGLPYEQYF. CDR3 nucleotide sequence: TGTGCCAGCAGTGAATCTGGACTACCGTACGAGCAGTACTTC. This rearrangement joins TRBV6-1 to TRBJ2-7; D may be TRBD2 (6 bases). This CDR3 is 14 amino acids long. V shed 2 bases and J shed 4 bases, with 12 bases lying between them. Germline values: CDR1 MNHNS, CDR2 SASEGT.

The rearrangement uses TRBV7-6 and TRBJ2-7; D is possibly TRBD2 (6 bases). Germline CDR1 reads SGHVS; CDR2 reads FNYEAQ. Trimming removed 4 bases at V and 0 bases at J, with 13 bases between. CDR3 size: 15 residues. The CDR3 sequence: CASSSTPGDSYEQYF. DNA of the CDR3: TGTGCCAGCAGCTCGACTCCGGGAGACTCCTACGAGCAGTACTTC.

The chain joins TRBV4-1 to TRBJ2-7; D possibly uses TRBD1 or TRBD2 (6 bases each). The ends were cut back, 1 base at V and 0 bases at J, with 19 bases in the middle. The CDR3 is 18 residues long. CDR1 is MGHRA and CDR2 is YSYEKL in the germline V gene. CDR3 sequence (DNA): TGCGCCAGCAGCCAAGGGGAAGGGGGGCGCATCGTCTCCTACGAGCAGTACTTC. Protein product: CASSQGEGGRIVSYEQYF.

The CDR3 sequence is CASSSSQGLGNEKLFF. The CDR3 DNA reads TGTGCCAGCAGTTCTTCACAGGGGCTGGGTAATGAAAAACTGTTTTTT. The chain is built from TRBV27 and TRBJ1-4, with 7 bases identical to TRBD1. Germline trimming cut 4 bases from V and 4 bases from J; bases unmatched to any gene: 9. Germline CDR1 is MNHEY and CDR2 is SMNVEV (reference sequence). CDR3 size: 16 residues.

The rearrangement links TRBV6-5 to TRBJ2-1; 7 bases are shared with TRBD2. The CDR3 runs to 14 residues. Germline assignment: CDR1 MNHEY and CDR2 SVGAGI. Trimming took 2 bases from V and 8 from J; bases not matched to a gene: 6. CDR3 region: CASSYTPTSDEQFF. CDR3 coding DNA: TGTGCCAGCAGTTACACCCCCACTAGCGATGAGCAGTTCTTC.

J is TRBJ1-4 and V is TRBV28, with D hard to call. The CDR3 runs 14 residues. CDR1 and CDR2 from the germline V gene are MDHEN and SYDVKM. Deletions cut 8 bases from V and 6 bases from J, with 16 bases between. CDR3 region: CASGSDGEDEKLFF. Written as DNA, the CDR3 is TGTGCCAGCGGGTCGGACGGAGAAGATGAAAAACTGTTTTTT.

The chain is built from TRBV21-1 and TRBJ1-5; the table's D call, TRBD1, was not checked against the DNA. TRBV21-1 is annotated as a pseudogene. The CDR3 sequence is 16 residues long. For the CDR3, the DNA is TGTGCCAGCAGCATCCAGGGGGCATTCGAGAATCAGCCCCAGCATTTT. Protein sequence: CASSIQGAFENQPQHF.